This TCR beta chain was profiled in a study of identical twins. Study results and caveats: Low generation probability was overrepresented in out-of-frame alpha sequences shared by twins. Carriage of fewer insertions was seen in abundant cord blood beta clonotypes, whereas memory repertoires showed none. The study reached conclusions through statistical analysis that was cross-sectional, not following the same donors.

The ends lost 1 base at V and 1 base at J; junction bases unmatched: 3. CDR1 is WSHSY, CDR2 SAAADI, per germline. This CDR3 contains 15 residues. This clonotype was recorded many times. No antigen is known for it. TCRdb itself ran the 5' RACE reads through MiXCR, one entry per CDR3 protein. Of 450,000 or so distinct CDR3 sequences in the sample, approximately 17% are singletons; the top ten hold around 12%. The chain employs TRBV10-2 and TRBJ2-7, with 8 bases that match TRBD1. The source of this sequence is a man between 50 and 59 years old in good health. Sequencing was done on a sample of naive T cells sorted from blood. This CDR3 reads CASSEYRGSSYEQYF. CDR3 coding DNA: TGCGCCAGCAGTGAGTACAGGGGGAGTTCCTACGAGCAGTACTTC.